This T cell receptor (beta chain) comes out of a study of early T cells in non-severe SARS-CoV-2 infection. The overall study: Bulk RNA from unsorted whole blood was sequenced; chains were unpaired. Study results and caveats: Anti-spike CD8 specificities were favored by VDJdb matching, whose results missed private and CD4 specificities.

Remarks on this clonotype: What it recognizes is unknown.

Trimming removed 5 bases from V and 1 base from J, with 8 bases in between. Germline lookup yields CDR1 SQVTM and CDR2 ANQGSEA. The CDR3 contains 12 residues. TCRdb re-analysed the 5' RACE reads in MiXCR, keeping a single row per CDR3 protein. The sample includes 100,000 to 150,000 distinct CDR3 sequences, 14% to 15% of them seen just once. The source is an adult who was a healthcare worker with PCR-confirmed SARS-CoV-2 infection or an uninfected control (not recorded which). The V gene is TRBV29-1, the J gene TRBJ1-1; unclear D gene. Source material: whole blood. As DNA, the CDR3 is TGCAGCGTTTGGTGGGGGAACACTGAAGCTTTCTTT. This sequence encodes CSVWWGNTEAFF.